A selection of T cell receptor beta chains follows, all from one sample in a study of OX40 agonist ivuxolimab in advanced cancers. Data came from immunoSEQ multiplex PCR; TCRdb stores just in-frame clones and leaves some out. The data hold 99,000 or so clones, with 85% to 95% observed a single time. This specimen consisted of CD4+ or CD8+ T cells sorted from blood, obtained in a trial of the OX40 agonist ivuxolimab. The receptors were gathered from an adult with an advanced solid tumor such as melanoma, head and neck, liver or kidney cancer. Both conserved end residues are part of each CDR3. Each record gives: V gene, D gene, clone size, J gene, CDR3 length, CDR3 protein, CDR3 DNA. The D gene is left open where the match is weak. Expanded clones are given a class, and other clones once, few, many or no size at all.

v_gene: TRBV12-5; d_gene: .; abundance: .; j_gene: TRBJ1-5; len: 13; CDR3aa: CASVGGLGQPQHF; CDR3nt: TGTGCTAGTGTGGGGGGGCTGGGTCAGCCCCAGCATTTT
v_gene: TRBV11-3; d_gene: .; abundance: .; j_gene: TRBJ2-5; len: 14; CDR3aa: CASSLFVGMETQYF; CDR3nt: TGTGCCAGCAGCTTATTTGTGGGGATGGAGACCCAGTACTTC
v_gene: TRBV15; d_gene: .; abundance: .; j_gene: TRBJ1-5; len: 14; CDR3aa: CATSRDLAAAPQHF; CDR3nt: TGTGCCACCAGCAGAGATTTGGCCGCCGCGCCCCAGCATTTT
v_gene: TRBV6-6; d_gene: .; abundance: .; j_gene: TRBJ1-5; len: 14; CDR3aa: CASSYSRGNQPQHF; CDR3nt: TGTGCCAGCAGTTACTCGCGAGGCAATCAGCCCCAGCATTTT
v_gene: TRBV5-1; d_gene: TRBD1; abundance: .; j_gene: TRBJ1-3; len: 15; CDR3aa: CASSLGTGFGNTIYF; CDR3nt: TGCGCCAGCAGCTTGGGGACAGGGTTTGGAAACACCATATATTTT
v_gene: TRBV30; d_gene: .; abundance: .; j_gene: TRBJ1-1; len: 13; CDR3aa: CAWSGGESTEAFF; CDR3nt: TGTGCCTGGAGTGGGGGGGAAAGCACTGAAGCTTTCTTT
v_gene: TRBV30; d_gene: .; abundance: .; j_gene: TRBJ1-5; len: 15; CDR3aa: CAWSLPYSWDQPQHF; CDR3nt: TGTGCCTGGAGTCTCCCCTACAGTTGGGATCAGCCCCAGCATTTT
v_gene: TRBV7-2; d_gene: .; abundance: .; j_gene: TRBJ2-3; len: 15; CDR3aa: CASSPFSAAPDTQYF; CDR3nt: TGTGCCAGCAGCCCCTTCTCGGCGGCCCCAGATACGCAGTATTTT
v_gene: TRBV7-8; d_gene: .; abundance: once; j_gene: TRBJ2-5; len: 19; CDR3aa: CASSSFALEDIRVDETQYF; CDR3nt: TGTGCCAGCAGCTCGTTCGCTTTAGAGGACATCAGGGTAGATGAGACCCAGTACTTC
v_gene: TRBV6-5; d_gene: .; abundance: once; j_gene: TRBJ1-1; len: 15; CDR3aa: CASVSQRDVNTEAFF; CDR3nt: TGTGCCAGCGTCTCCCAGCGGGACGTGAACACTGAAGCTTTCTTT
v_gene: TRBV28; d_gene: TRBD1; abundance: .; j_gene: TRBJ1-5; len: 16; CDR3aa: CASSEGQGKGNQPQHF; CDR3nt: TGTGCCAGCAGTGAAGGACAGGGGAAGGGCAATCAGCCCCAGCATTTT
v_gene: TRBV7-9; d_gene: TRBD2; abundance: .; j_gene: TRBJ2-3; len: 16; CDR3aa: CASSPFRSGGTDTQYF; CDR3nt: TGTGCCAGCAGCCCCTTTAGAAGCGGGGGCACAGATACGCAGTATTTT
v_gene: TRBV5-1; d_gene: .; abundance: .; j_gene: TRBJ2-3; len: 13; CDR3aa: CASSLEGIDTQYF; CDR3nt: TGCGCCAGCAGCTTGGAGGGAATAGATACGCAGTATTTT
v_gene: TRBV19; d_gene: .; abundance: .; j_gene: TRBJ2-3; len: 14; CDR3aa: CASIATGVSDTQYF; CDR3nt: TGTGCCAGTATCGCAACCGGAGTCTCGGATACGCAGTATTTT
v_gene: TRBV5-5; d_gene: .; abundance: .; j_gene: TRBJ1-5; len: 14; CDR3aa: CASSLGQYNQPQHF; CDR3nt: TGTGCCAGCAGCTTGGGGCAGTACAATCAGCCCCAGCATTTT
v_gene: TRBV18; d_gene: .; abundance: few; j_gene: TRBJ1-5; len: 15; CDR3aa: CASSPSGNRDQPQHF; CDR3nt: TGTGCCAGCTCACCATCGGGGAATCGGGATCAGCCCCAGCATTTT
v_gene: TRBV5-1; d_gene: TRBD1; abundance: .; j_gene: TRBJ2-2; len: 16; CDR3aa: CASSWGQGRYSGELFF; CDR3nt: TGCGCCAGCAGCTGGGGACAGGGCCGTTATTCCGGGGAGCTGTTTTTT
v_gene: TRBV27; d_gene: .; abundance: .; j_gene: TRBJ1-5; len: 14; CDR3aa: CASRLLYSNQPQHF; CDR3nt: TGTGCCAGCAGGCTACTTTATAGCAATCAGCCCCAGCATTTT
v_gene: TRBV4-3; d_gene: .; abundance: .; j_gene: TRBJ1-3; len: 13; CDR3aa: CASSQRSGNTIYF; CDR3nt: TGCGCCAGCAGCCAACGCTCTGGAAACACCATATATTTT
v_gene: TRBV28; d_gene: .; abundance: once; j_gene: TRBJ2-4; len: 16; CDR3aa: CASSSRTHLAKNIQYF; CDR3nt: TGTGCCAGCAGTTCTCGGACTCATCTAGCCAAAAACATTCAGTACTTC
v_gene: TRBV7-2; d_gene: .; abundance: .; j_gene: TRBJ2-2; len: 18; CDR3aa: CASSLGIGAGYDTGELFF; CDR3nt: TGTGCCAGCAGCTTAGGAATCGGGGCAGGGTATGACACCGGGGAGCTGTTTTTT